This T cell receptor (beta chain) was sequenced for a study of human T cells and chemical hapten exposure. Points from the study as a whole: Significantly more large CDR3 similarity clusters were formed by expanded TCRs than by controls.

TCRdb analysed the RACE reads with MiXCR anew, one entry per CDR3 protein. The sample lists 45,000 to 70,000 distinct CDR3 sequences, 9% to 9.5% seen once, with about an eighth in the top ten. Time point reported: patch test 1, 2 weeks after DPC sensitization. Treatment noted: therapeutic diphenylcyclopropenone sensitization with weekly scalp DPC. The CDR3 runs 13 residues. The J segment lost 4 bases and the V segment lost 6 bases, leaving 4 bases of the junction unmatched. The V gene's germline CDR1 is MNHEY and CDR2 SVGAGI. This clonotype is judged medium-sized. No antigen is known for it. This sequence joins TRBV6-5 and TRBJ1-1; 8 bases line up with TRBD1. This clonotype was sampled from a woman aged 40 to 50 with alopecia areata. Some clones in this sample may be carry-over from other donors' samples. This material consisted of whole blood, taken in connection with sensitization to the hapten diphenylcyclopropenone (DPC). The CDR3 DNA is TGTGCCAGCAGCCTCCAGGGGGCCACTGAAGCTTTCTTT. It yields the protein CASSLQGATEAFF.